The rows below give T cell receptor beta chains drawn from one sample of a study of cytomegalovirus exposure and HLA in healthy donors. The protocol was immunoSEQ multiplex PCR, while the TCRdb copy is restricted to in-frame clones and leaves out a portion. This table has over 150,000 clones, about four fifths appearing once. Source material: PBMCs. The receptor source for this set is a boy aged 2 to 9 in good health and CMV-seronegative. Both conserved end residues are part of each CDR3. A D gene is named only where the DNA matches it firmly. Only some rows state a clone size, as once, few, many or a class for expanded clones.

D gene	clone size	V gene	J gene	CDR3 DNA	CDR3 protein
NA	NA	TRBV11-2	TRBJ2-1	TGTGCCAGCAGCTCATTCGTGGGGCCTGGGCCCTACAATGAGCAGTTCTTC	CASSSFVGPGPYNEQFF
NA	NA	TRBV7-2	TRBJ2-1	TGTGCCAGCAGCATGGACAGCTTCTACAATGAGCAGTTCTTC	CASSMDSFYNEQFF
NA	once	TRBV6-5	TRBJ2-1	TGTGCCAGCAGCCGAGCCTCGAAATCCTACAATGAGCAGTTCTTC	CASSRASKSYNEQFF
NA	once	TRBV7-2	TRBJ2-4	TGTGCCAGCACCCCATTACTAGAGGGCATTCAGTACTTC	CASTPLLEGIQYF
NA	NA	TRBV28	TRBJ1-5	TGTGCCAGCAGTTTACGGCGCCTTTTACTGGGGGCAGAGCAGCCCCAGCATTTT	CASSLRRLLLGAEQPQHF
NA	NA	TRBV19	TRBJ1-6	TGTGCCAGTAGCCGAGTCACAGCCAGCTCCTATAATTCACCCCTCCACTTT	CASSRVTASSYNSPLHF
NA	NA	TRBV6-1	TRBJ2-7	TGTGCCAGCAGTGAAAGGGTCGTGGGTGAGGGCGATAGATACGAGCAGTACTTC	CASSERVVGEGDRYEQYF
NA	NA	TRBV5-1	TRBJ1-1	TGCGCCAGCAGCTTGGCTTCAGAGAACACTGAAGCTTTCTTT	CASSLASENTEAFF
NA	NA	TRBV19	TRBJ2-3	TGTGCCACCACTGGGGGGTTAGATACGCAGTATTTT	CATTGGLDTQYF
NA	NA	TRBV6-5	TRBJ2-7	TGTGCCAGCAGGGCCGGACTGTCCTACGAGCAGTACTTC	CASRAGLSYEQYF
NA	NA	TRBV12-2	TRBJ2-2	TGTGCAAGTCGCTCCCCGGACAGGCCGAACACCGGGGAGCTGTTTTTT	CASRSPDRPNTGELFF
TRBD1	NA	TRBV10-3	TRBJ1-1	TGTGCCATCAGTGACCCGACAGGGGGGTACACTGAAGCTTTCTTT	CAISDPTGGYTEAFF
NA	NA	TRBV27	TRBJ2-1	TGTGCCAGCAGTTTATTCCGGAGCTCCTACAATGAGCAGTTCTTC	CASSLFRSSYNEQFF
TRBD2	NA	TRBV19	TRBJ2-3	TGTGCCACCTCTAGCGGGAGAAGCGCAGATACGCAGTATTTT	CATSSGRSADTQYF
NA	NA	TRBV5-6	TRBJ1-2	TGTGCCAGCAGCTTGGCCACCTGGTCAGGGGCTTATGGCTACACCTTC	CASSLATWSGAYGYTF
NA	NA	TRBV10-2	TRBJ2-7	TGCGCCAGCAGTGACCCCAGCGCCGCCCATTACGAGCAGTACTTC	CASSDPSAAHYEQYF
NA	NA	TRBV27	TRBJ1-1	TGTGCCAGCAGTTACAGGGTCGGGCCCCGGGACACTGAAGCTTTCTTT	CASSYRVGPRDTEAFF
NA	NA	TRBV7-7	TRBJ2-3	TGTGCTAGCAGCCAGGGGGGTAGCGTACCTAGCACAGATACGCAGTATTTT	CASSQGGSVPSTDTQYF
NA	NA	TRBV19	TRBJ2-7	TGTGCCAGTAGTAGATCTAGCCCCAGCGAGCAGTACTTC	CASSRSSPSEQYF
NA	NA	TRBV28	TRBJ1-2	TGTGCCAGCAGACGCCTACGACGCGTCCAGGGGCACTATGGCTACACCTTC	CASRRLRRVQGHYGYTF
TRBD1	NA	TRBV29-1	TRBJ2-1	TGCAGCGTATTCGACAGGGGACATGAGCAGTTCTTC	CSVFDRGHEQFF
NA	NA	TRBV6-1	TRBJ1-1	TGTGCCAGCAGCCCGACAGAGAACACTGAAGCTTTCTTT	CASSPTENTEAFF
NA	NA	TRBV6-1	TRBJ1-3	TGTGCCAGCACCATAGGCGGGGGGGGAGCCATATATTTT	CASTIGGGGAIYF
NA	few	TRBV28	TRBJ2-3	TGTGCCAGCAGTTTATTGCTAGCCCCTAGCACAGATACGCAGTATTTT	CASSLLLAPSTDTQYF
NA	NA	TRBV4-2	TRBJ2-1	TGTGCCAGCAGCTTACTAGCCCGCAGCTCCTACAATGAGCAGTTCTTC	CASSLLARSSYNEQFF
TRBD1	NA	TRBV28	TRBJ2-7	TGTGCCAGCAAACGACATTTGAGGGGGCTTACCTACGAGCAGTACTTC	CASKRHLRGLTYEQYF
TRBD2	once	TRBV28	TRBJ2-4	TGTGCCAGCGCCCCGCGCAAAGGACTAGCGGTTGTAGCCAAAAACATTCAGTACTTC	CASAPRKGLAVVAKNIQYF
TRBD2	NA	TRBV28	TRBJ2-1	TGTGCCAGCAGTTTGTTGCGGGAGCAGCCCTACAATGAGCAGTTCTTC	CASSLLREQPYNEQFF
NA	NA	TRBV18	TRBJ2-6	TGTGCCAGCTCACCAATAGACTCTGGGGCCAACGTCCTGACTTTC	CASSPIDSGANVLTF
TRBD1	NA	TRBV5-7	TRBJ2-7	TGTGCCAGCAGCTTTATAGGACAGGGTAATTACGACGAGCAGTACTTC	CASSFIGQGNYDEQYF
NA	NA	TRBV30	TRBJ1-1	TGTGCCTGGACGGGGGGCGGGATGACTGAAGCTTTCTTT	CAWTGGGMTEAFF
TRBD2	NA	TRBV4-1	TRBJ2-7	TGCGCCAGCAGCCTACGACTAGCGGGAGGGTCCGACGAGCAGTACTTC	CASSLRLAGGSDEQYF
TRBD1	NA	TRBV5-3	TRBJ1-1	TGTGCCAGAAGCTTGGCCGGGACAGGGGGCCCCGGGGCGGCTTTCTTT	CARSLAGTGGPGAAFF
NA	few	TRBV19	TRBJ1-1	TGTGCCAGTAGCCTGGACACCGGACAGCCGGGCGGAGGCACTGAAGCTTTCTTT	CASSLDTGQPGGGTEAFF
NA	NA	TRBV13	TRBJ2-1	TGTGCCAGCAGCTTGATAAGGGGGTGGTACAATGAGCAGTTCTTC	CASSLIRGWYNEQFF
NA	NA	TRBV7-8	TRBJ1-1	TGTGCCAGCAGCTCCCGGCGCAAACGGGACATGAACACTGAAGCTTTCTTT	CASSSRRKRDMNTEAFF
TRBD2	NA	TRBV5-4	TRBJ2-1	TGTGCCAGCAGCTTGGATGTAGCGGGAGGCAGAAATGAGCAGTTCTTC	CASSLDVAGGRNEQFF
TRBD1	once	TRBV6-5	TRBJ1-1	TGTGCCAGCAGGGGACAGACCCTGAACACTGAAGCTTTCTTT	CASRGQTLNTEAFF
TRBD1	NA	TRBV18	TRBJ1-1	TGTGCCAGCTCACCGACAGGGGGTGGGGACACTGAAGCTTTCTTT	CASSPTGGGDTEAFF
TRBD2	NA	TRBV7-9	TRBJ2-1	TGTGCCAGCAGCATTAGCGGGAGGAGGTTCGATGAGCAGTTCTTC	CASSISGRRFDEQFF
NA	NA	TRBV5-1	TRBJ2-3	TGCGCCAGCAGCTTGGACCCGACTAACACAGATACGCAGTATTTT	CASSLDPTNTDTQYF
NA	NA	TRBV7-9	TRBJ2-5	TGTGCCAGCAGCTTAGGCGCGCAAGAGACCCAGTACTTC	CASSLGAQETQYF
TRBD1	NA	TRBV18	TRBJ1-1	TGTGCCAGCTCACCAAGGGGACAGGAGCAGGGCAGGTTAAACACTGAAGCTTTCTTT	CASSPRGQEQGRLNTEAFF
NA	NA	TRBV7-8	TRBJ1-2	TGTGCCAGCAGCTTAGGGGGACCGACAGGCCTCTATGGCTACACCTTC	CASSLGGPTGLYGYTF
TRBD2	NA	TRBV7-9	TRBJ2-5	TGTGCCAGCAGCCCCGGGGGGAGCGGAAGAGAGACCCAGTACTTC	CASSPGGSGRETQYF
TRBD2	few	TRBV27	TRBJ2-1	TGTGCCAGCAGTTTAAGCGGGAGGTGGTACAATGAGCAGTTCTTC	CASSLSGRWYNEQFF
NA	NA	TRBV7-8	TRBJ1-2	TGTGCCAGCAGCGCCGCGTCTGGAGTTTCCTATGGCTACACCTTC	CASSAASGVSYGYTF
TRBD1	NA	TRBV18	TRBJ2-5	TGTGCCAGCTCACCATTCTCTGGACAGGGGGAAGAGACCCAGTACTTC	CASSPFSGQGEETQYF
TRBD1	NA	TRBV6-8	TRBJ2-1	TGTGCCAGCAGTAACTGGGAACCGCGGGACAGGTCTTGCAATGAGCAGTTCTTC	CASSNWEPRDRSCNEQFF
TRBD1	NA	TRBV5-4	TRBJ1-1	TGTGCCAGCAGCTCGGGACAGGGCATGAACACTGAAGCTTTCTTT	CASSSGQGMNTEAFF
NA	once	TRBV28	TRBJ1-4	TGTGCCAGCAGAGGCGGGGACCTTAATGAAAAACTGTTTTTT	CASRGGDLNEKLFF
TRBD1	NA	TRBV5-5	TRBJ2-3	TGTGCCAGCAGCCCTACAGGGGGGACGCAGTATTTT	CASSPTGGTQYF